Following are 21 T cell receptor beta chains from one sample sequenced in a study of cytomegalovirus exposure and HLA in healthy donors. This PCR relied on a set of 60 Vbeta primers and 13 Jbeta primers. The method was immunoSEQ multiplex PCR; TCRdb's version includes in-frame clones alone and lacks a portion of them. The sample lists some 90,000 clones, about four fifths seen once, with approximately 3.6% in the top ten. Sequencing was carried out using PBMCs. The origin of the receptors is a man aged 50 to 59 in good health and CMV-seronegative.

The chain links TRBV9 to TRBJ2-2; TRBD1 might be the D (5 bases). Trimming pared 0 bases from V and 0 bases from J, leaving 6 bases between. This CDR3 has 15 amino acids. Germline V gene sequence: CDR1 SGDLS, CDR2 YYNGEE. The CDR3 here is CASSVDRTNTGELFF. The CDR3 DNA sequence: TGTGCCAGCAGCGTAGACAGGACGAACACCGGGGAGCTGTTTTTT. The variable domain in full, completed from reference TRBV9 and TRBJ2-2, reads DSGVTQTPKHLITATGQRVTLRCSPRSGDLSVYWYQQSLDQGLQFLIQYYNGEERAKGNILERFSAQQFPDLHSELNLSSLELGDSALYFCASSVDRTNTGELFFGEGSRLTVL.

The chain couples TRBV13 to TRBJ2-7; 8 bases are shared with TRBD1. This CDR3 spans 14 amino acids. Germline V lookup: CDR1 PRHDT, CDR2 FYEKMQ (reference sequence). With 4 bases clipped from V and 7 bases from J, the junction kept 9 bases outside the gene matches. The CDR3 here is CASSSGQGTLEQYF. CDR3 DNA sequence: TGTGCCAGCAGCTCAGGACAGGGAACTTTAGAGCAGTACTTC.

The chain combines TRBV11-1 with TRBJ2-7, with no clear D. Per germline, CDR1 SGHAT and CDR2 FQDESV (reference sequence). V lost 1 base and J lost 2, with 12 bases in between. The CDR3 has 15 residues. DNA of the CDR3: TGTGCCAGCAGCTTAGGAGCGAAGCCCGCCTACGAGCAGTACTTC. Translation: CASSLGAKPAYEQYF.

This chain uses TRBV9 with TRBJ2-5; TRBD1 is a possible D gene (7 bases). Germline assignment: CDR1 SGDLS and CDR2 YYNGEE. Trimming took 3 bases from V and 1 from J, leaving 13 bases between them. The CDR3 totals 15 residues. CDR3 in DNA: TGTGCCAGCAGCGCCAGGGGGGCCCTCCAAGAGACCCAGTACTTC. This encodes CASSARGALQETQYF. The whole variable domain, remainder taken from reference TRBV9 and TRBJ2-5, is DSGVTQTPKHLITATGQRVTLRCSPRSGDLSVYWYQQSLDQGLQFLIQYYNGEERAKGNILERFSAQQFPDLHSELNLSSLELGDSALYFCASSARGALQETQYFGPGTRLLVL.

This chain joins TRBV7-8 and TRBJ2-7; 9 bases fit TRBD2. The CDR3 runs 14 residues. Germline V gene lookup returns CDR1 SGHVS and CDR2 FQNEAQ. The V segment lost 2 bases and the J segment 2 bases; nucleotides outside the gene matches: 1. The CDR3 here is CASSLRGRAYEQYF. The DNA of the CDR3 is TGTGCCAGCAGCTTACGCGGGAGGGCCTACGAGCAGTACTTC.

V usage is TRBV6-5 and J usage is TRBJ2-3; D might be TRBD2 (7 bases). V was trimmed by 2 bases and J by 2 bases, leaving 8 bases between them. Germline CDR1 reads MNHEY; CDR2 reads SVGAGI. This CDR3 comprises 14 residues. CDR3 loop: CASSYRGATDTQYF. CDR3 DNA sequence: TGTGCCAGCAGTTACCGGGGGGCCACAGATACGCAGTATTTT.

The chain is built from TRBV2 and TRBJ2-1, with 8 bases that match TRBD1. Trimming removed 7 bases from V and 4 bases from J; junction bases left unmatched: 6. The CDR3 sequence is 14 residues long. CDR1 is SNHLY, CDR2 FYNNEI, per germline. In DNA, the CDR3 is TGTGCCAGCAAGGACAGGGCCCTTTACAATGAGCAGTTCTTC. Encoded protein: CASKDRALYNEQFF.

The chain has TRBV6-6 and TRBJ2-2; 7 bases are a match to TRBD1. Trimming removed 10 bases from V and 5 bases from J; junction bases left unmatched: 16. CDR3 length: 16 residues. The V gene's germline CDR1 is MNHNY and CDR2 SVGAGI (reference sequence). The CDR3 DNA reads TGTGCCATTCCCCGGGACAGCCGTAGGTCTACCGGGGAGCTGTTTTTT. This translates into CAIPRDSRRSTGELFF.

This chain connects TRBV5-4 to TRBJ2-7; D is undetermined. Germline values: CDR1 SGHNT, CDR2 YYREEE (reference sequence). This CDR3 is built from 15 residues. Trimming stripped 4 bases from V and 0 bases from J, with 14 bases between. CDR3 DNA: TGTGCCAGCAGCATTGACATAACCCTCTCCTACGAGCAGTACTTC. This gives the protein CASSIDITLSYEQYF.

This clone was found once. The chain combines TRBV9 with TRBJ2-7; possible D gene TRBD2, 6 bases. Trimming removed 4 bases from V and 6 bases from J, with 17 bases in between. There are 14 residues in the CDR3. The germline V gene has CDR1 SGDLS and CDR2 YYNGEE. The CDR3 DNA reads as TGTGCCAGCAGCTCCCGACTGGGAGGTGGCGAGCAGTACTTC. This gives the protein CASSSRLGGGEQYF.

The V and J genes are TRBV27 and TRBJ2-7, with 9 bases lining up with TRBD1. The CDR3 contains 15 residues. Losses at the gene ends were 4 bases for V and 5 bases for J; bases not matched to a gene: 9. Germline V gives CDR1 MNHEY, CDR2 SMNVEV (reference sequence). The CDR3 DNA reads TGTGCCAGCAGTTCCCGCAGAACAGGGGGCCACGAGCAGTACTTC. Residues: CASSSRRTGGHEQYF.

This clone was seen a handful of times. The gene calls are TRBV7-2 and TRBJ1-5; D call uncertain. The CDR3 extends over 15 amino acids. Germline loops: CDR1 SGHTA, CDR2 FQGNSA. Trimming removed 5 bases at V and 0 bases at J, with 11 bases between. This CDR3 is CASSPGLNSNQPQHF. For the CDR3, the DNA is TGTGCCAGCAGCCCAGGACTGAATAGCAATCAGCCCCAGCATTTT.

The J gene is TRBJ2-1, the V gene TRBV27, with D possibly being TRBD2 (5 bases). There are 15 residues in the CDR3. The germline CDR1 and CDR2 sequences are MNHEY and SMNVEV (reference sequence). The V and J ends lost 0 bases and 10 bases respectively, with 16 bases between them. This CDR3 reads CASSLSYGGGKEQFF. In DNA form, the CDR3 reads TGTGCCAGCAGTTTATCATACGGAGGAGGTAAGGAGCAGTTCTTC.

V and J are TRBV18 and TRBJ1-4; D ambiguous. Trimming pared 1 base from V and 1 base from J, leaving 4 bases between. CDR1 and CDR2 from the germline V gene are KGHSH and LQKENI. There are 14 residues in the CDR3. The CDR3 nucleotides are TGTGCCAGCTCACCACGAGGAACTAATGAAAAACTGTTTTTT. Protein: CASSPRGTNEKLFF.

The CDR3 protein is CASSFRDRGSNEQFF. CDR3 sequence (DNA): TGTGCCAGCAGCTTCCGGGACAGGGGGTCCAATGAGCAGTTCTTC. This sequence joins TRBV5-4 and TRBJ2-1, with 11 bases matching TRBD1. The CDR3 spans 15 residues. V was pared by 2 bases and J by 6 bases, with 4 bases of the junction left unmatched. From germline, CDR1 is SGHNT and CDR2 YYREEE (reference sequence).

The CDR3 reads CASSLGGGERYF. The CDR3 bases are TGTGCCAGCAGTTTGGGTGGGGGCGAAAGATATTTT. The V gene is TRBV28, the J gene TRBJ1-3; possible D gene TRBD1, 6 bases. CDR1 is MDHEN, CDR2 SYDVKM, per germline. Trimming shortened V by 3 bases and J by 15 bases, and 15 bases separated the two germline ends. The CDR3 loop spans 12 amino acids.

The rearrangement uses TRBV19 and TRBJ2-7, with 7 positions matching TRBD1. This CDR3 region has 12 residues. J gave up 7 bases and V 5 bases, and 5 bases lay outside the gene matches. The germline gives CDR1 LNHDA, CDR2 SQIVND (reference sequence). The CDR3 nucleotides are TGTGCCAGTAGTGAAGGGGGCAGGGAGCAGTACTTC. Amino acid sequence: CASSEGGREQYF. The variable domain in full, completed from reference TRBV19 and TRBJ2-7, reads DGGITQSPKYLFRKEGQNVTLSCEQNLNHDAMYWYRQDPGQGLRLIYYSQIVNDFQKGDIAEGYSVSREKKESFPLTVTSAQKNPTAFYLCASSEGGREQYFGPGTRLTVT.

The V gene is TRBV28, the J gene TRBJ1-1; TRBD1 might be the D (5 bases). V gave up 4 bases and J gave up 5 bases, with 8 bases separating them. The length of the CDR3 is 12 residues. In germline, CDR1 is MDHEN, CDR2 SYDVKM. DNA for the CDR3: TGTGCCAGCAGTTCGGGGGTAACTGAAGCTTTCTTT. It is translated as CASSSGVTEAFF.

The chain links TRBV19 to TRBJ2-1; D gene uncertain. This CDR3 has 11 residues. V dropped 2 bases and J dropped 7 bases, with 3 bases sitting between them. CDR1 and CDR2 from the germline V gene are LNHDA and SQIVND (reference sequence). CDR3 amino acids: CASSIPNEQFF. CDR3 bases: TGTGCCAGTAGTATACCGAATGAGCAGTTCTTC. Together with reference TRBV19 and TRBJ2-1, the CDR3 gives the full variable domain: DGGITQSPKYLFRKEGQNVTLSCEQNLNHDAMYWYRQDPGQGLRLIYYSQIVNDFQKGDIAEGYSVSREKKESFPLTVTSAQKNPTAFYLCASSIPNEQFFGPGTRLTVL.

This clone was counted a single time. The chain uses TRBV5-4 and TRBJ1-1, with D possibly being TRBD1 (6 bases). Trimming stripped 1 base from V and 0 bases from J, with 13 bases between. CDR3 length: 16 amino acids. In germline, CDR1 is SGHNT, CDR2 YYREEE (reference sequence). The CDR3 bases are TGTGCCAGCAGCTTGCTGGGGCAGGGGATGAACACTGAAGCTTTCTTT. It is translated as CASSLLGQGMNTEAFF.

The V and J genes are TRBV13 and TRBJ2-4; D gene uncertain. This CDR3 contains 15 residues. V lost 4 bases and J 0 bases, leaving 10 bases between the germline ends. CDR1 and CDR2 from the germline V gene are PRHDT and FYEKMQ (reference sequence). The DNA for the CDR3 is TGTGCCAGCAGCTCTGGGCAGCTAGCCAAAAACATTCAGTACTTC. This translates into CASSSGQLAKNIQYF.